This TCR beta chain was observed in a study of blood T cell repertoires in COVID-19. On the study more broadly: The United States, Italy and Spain were the sources of the acute and convalescent COVID-19 samples. Sources were T cells, B-cell-depleted T cells, or PBMCs; the material itself was cDNA or gDNA.

In the authors' methods: Quantification of nucleated cells was approximated via reference gene primer amplification. Generated by immunoSEQ multiplex PCR, the TCRdb table keeps only in-frame clones and is missing some. V and J calls plus clone size are reproduced from that table; the DNA served to infer D and trimming. The repertoire has roughly 670,000 clones, 90% of them found once; the top ten carry under 0.3%. CDR3 length: 12 residues. Trimming shortened V by 3 bases and J by 3 bases, and 5 bases separated the two germline ends. Germline V gene sequence: CDR1 DFQATT, CDR2 SNEGSKA (reference sequence).

The rearrangement links TRBV20-1 to TRBJ2-2; D uncertain. The receptor was isolated from a woman aged 18-29 years with acute or convalescent COVID-19. Sequences were obtained from peripheral blood. CDR3: CSASPYTGELFF. The DNA of the CDR3 is TGCAGTGCTAGTCCTTACACCGGGGAGCTGTTTTTT.